Listed below are T cell receptor beta chains from one sample, sequenced in a study of chemoradiotherapy in HPV16-positive cancers. Data came from immunoSEQ multiplex PCR; TCRdb stores just in-frame clones and leaves some out. This repertoire shows about 23,000 clones, 80% to 90% found once; its top ten account for over 5.5%. Sequenced here: blood, sampled from a patient who underwent chemoradiotherapy. All receptors derive from a human donor with HPV-associated anogenital cancer. Each CDR3 is given with its conserved first and last residue. Fields, in order: D gene, J gene, clone size, V gene, CDR3 protein, CDR3 DNA. D genes are given only for firm matches. A row's size may be missing; if present it is once, few, many or a size class.

TRBD1 TRBJ1-5 . TRBV5-6 CASSLGRGHSNQPQHF TGTGCCAGCAGCTTGGGGAGGGGGCACAGCAATCAGCCCCAGCATTTT
. TRBJ1-5 . TRBV2 CASRSTANSNQPQHF TGTGCCAGCAGGTCTACAGCTAATAGCAATCAGCCCCAGCATTTT
TRBD1 TRBJ1-4 . TRBV18 CASSPRGQGNEKLFF TGTGCCAGCTCACCAAGGGGGCAGGGGAATGAAAAACTGTTTTTT
. TRBJ2-5 . TRBV5-1 CASSLGVGPGGAQYF TGCGCCAGCAGCTTGGGCGTGGGCCCAGGTGGCGCCCAGTACTTC
TRBD2 TRBJ2-5 . TRBV4-2 CASSQEGAGRETQYF TGTGCCAGCAGCCAAGAGGGAGCGGGGAGGGAGACCCAGTACTTC
TRBD1 TRBJ1-6 . TRBV30 CAWSPGTGVGSPLHF TGTGCCTGGAGTCCCGGGACAGGGGTCGGGTCACCCCTCCACTTT
. TRBJ1-1 . TRBV10-3 CAISEHGTEAFF TGTGCCATCAGTGAGCACGGCACTGAAGCTTTCTTT
. TRBJ2-1 . TRBV5-1 CASSPGGEQFF TGCGCCAGCAGCCCTGGTGGTGAGCAGTTCTTC
. TRBJ2-3 . TRBV7-8 CASSSLRGGSTDTQYF TGTGCCAGCAGCTCCCTTAGGGGGGGGAGCACAGATACGCAGTATTTT
. TRBJ2-7 . TRBV19 CASSKIKEGDEQYF TGTGCCAGCTCCAAAATTAAAGAGGGCGACGAGCAGTACTTC
. TRBJ2-3 . TRBV30 CAWAEGSGTQYF TGTGCCTGGGCGGAGGGGTCGGGTACGCAGTATTTT
TRBD2 TRBJ2-5 . TRBV2 CASIDSGESETQYF TGTGCCAGCATCGACAGCGGGGAGTCCGAGACCCAGTACTTC
. TRBJ1-1 . TRBV6-1 CASSEAGRNTEAFF TGTGCCAGCAGTGAAGCTGGCAGGAACACTGAAGCTTTCTTT
TRBD1 TRBJ1-5 . TRBV27 CASSPGSGTEHF TGTGCCAGCAGTCCGGGATCCGGGACAGAGCATTTT
. TRBJ2-7 . TRBV5-1 CASSLGTGSTYEQYF TGCGCCAGCAGCTTGGGTACAGGGAGCACCTACGAGCAGTACTTC
. TRBJ1-6 . TRBV5-6 CASSLYRESLHF TGTGCCAGCAGCTTGTACAGGGAATCCCTCCACTTT
. TRBJ2-2 . TRBV14 CASSQVTSGIYAGELFF TGTGCCAGCAGCCAAGTAACTTCAGGGATTTACGCCGGGGAGCTGTTTTTT
. TRBJ1-2 . TRBV5-5 CASSLVAANYGYTF TGTGCCAGCAGCTTGGTGGCCGCTAACTATGGCTACACCTTC
. TRBJ2-7 few TRBV11-2 CASSLGSRQYF TGTGCCAGCAGCTTAGGGTCCAGGCAGTACTTC
TRBD1 TRBJ2-3 . TRBV5-1 CASSLVAGGDTQYF TGCGCCAGCAGCTTGGTTGCAGGGGGAGATACGCAGTATTTT
TRBD1 TRBJ1-4 . TRBV18 CASSRDRDEKLFF TGTGCCAGCTCCCGGGACAGGGACGAAAAACTGTTTTTT
TRBD1 TRBJ2-5 . TRBV6-1 CASSESTGAQETQYF TGTGCCAGCAGTGAATCAACAGGGGCCCAAGAGACCCAGTACTTC
TRBD2 TRBJ2-1 . TRBV27 CASSSRGGRDEQFF TGTGCCAGCAGTTCCCGGGGGGGCCGCGATGAGCAGTTCTTC
TRBD2 TRBJ2-3 . TRBV10-3 CAISSSGGAYGTDTQYF TGTGCCATCAGTTCTAGCGGGGGGGCCTATGGCACAGATACGCAGTATTTT
. TRBJ2-2 . TRBV6-5 CASTYSGSLNTGELFF TGTGCCAGCACCTACTCAGGGAGCCTTAACACCGGGGAGCTGTTTTTT
TRBD1 TRBJ1-2 few TRBV6-1 CASDSNRGREGGYTF TGTGCCAGCGATAGTAACAGGGGGCGCGAGGGTGGCTACACCTTC
. TRBJ1-6 few TRBV27 CASSLGGLGSPLHF TGTGCCAGCAGTTTAGGGGGCCTTGGGTCACCCCTCCACTTT
TRBD2 TRBJ2-3 once TRBV7-9 CASSRGGTDTQYF TGTGCCAGCAGTCGGGGGGGCACAGATACGCAGTATTTT
. TRBJ1-3 . TRBV29-1 CSVEEGPGGIGNTIYF TGCAGCGTTGAAGAGGGGCCTGGGGGGATTGGAAACACCATATATTTT
. TRBJ1-4 few TRBV7-9 CASSSTFGTKLFF TGTGCCAGCAGCTCGACTTTCGGGACAAAACTGTTTTTT
. TRBJ1-1 . TRBV5-1 CASSLGDIGNTEAFF TGCGCCAGCAGCTTGGGGGACATCGGGAACACTGAAGCTTTCTTC
TRBD2 TRBJ2-3 . TRBV30 CAWSRSLAGGNTQYF TGTGCCTGGAGCCGCTCTCTAGCGGGGGGCAATACGCAGTATTTT
. TRBJ1-2 once TRBV5-1 CASSAGGGGYTF TGCGCCAGCAGCGCAGGCGGGGGAGGCTACACCTTC